These T cell receptor beta chains were read from a single sample in a study of T-cell memory formation after mild COVID-19. TCRdb passed the 5' RACE reads through MiXCR, listing each CDR3 protein once. The data contain more than 400,000 distinct CDR3 sequences, roughly 20% of them singletons. The sample consisted of PBMCs or a T cell subset sorted from them (not recorded which). The receptors derive from an adult woman who had mild COVID-19 (a few samples of this study predate the infection). Cell type and time point are not known. CDR3s include the opening cysteine and the closing phenylalanine or tryptophan.

v_gene: TRBV10-3
len: 14
CDR3aa: CAISESTGNTEAFF

v_gene: TRBV5-1
len: 19
CDR3aa: CASSLVEGTSGVNTDTQYF

v_gene: TRBV29-1
len: 15
CDR3aa: CSARPRVGWKNEQFF

v_gene: TRBV6-2/TRBV6-3
len: 17
CDR3aa: CASSYGQRGTGANVLTF

v_gene: TRBV5-5
len: 16
CDR3aa: CASSLAGVAGGHEQFF

v_gene: TRBV7-6
len: 20
CDR3aa: CASSSTMPGVAGVGNNEQFF

v_gene: TRBV2
len: 12
CDR3aa: CASRGLGNTIYF

v_gene: TRBV5-1
len: 15
CDR3aa: CASSLGGHPKTEAFF

v_gene: TRBV20-1
len: 11
CDR3aa: CSARVQETQYF

v_gene: TRBV7-2
len: 14
CDR3aa: CASSPRTSLETQYF

v_gene: TRBV20-1
len: 16
CDR3aa: CSARDRDRGSYYEQYF

v_gene: TRBV7-2
len: 15
CDR3aa: CASSLAGHLNTEAFF

v_gene: TRBV5-1
len: 15
CDR3aa: CASSLGGTTTYEQYF

v_gene: TRBV6-4
len: 15
CDR3aa: CASSAQGGPTGELFF

v_gene: TRBV19
len: 15
CDR3aa: CARNHQRRGHQPQHF

v_gene: TRBV5-1
len: 17
CDR3aa: CASSSRVGQGAIGELFF

v_gene: TRBV4-3
len: 17
CDR3aa: CASSQDRTGGDTGELFF

v_gene: TRBV12-3/TRBV12-4
len: 14
CDR3aa: CASSRSGKSYEQYF

v_gene: TRBV7-6
len: 15
CDR3aa: CASSPSRNMNTEAFF

v_gene: TRBV20-1
len: 15
CDR3aa: CSARTSGSSYNEQFF

v_gene: TRBV20-1
len: 14
CDR3aa: CSARRDLEQETQYF

v_gene: TRBV20-1
len: 14
CDR3aa: CSARATKAGDEQYF